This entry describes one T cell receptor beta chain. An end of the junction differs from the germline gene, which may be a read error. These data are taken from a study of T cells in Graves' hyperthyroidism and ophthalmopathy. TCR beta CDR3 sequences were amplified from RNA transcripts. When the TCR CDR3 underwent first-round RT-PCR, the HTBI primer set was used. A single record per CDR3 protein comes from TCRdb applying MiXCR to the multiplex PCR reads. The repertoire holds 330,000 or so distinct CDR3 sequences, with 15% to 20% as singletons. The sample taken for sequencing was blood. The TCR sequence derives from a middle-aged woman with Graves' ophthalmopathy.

The CDR3 DNA sequence: TGTGCCAGCAGCTTAGCCCCGATGAATGGGCGGGGCACCGGGGAGCTGTTTTTT. It is translated as CASSLAPMNGRGTGELFF. This chain connects TRBV12-3 or TRBV12-4 to TRBJ2-2, with D possibly TRBD2 on 6 matching bases. The CDR3 extends over 18 amino acids.